Presented here are 13 T cell receptor beta chains from one specimen sequenced in a study of blood T cell repertoires in COVID-19. Assay: immunoSEQ multiplex PCR; the TCRdb copy retains only in-frame clones and omits some. This table has a few hundred thousand clones, over 65% appearing once. Input material: peripheral blood. The receptor set was obtained from a human donor with acute or convalescent COVID-19. The donor label of this sample is uncertain.

This chain joins TRBV5-4 and TRBJ2-7, with 8 bases identical to TRBD1. The CDR3 length is 15 residues. V lost 4 bases, J lost 2 bases, and 8 bases stayed unmatched. Germline V lookup: CDR1 SGHNT, CDR2 YYREEE (reference sequence). CDR3: CASSLRDRLTYEQYF. DNA for the CDR3: TGTGCCAGCAGCCTAAGGGACAGGCTTACCTACGAGCAGTACTTC.

This chain joins TRBV18 and TRBJ1-2; 7 bases agree with TRBD1. Germline loops: CDR1 KGHSH, CDR2 LQKENI. This CDR3 spans 14 amino acids. V lost 5 bases, J lost 4 bases, and 7 bases stayed unmatched. For the CDR3, the DNA is TGTGCCAGCTCATCCCTAGCAGGGGGCTATGGCTACACCTTC. Translating it yields CASSSLAGGYGYTF.

V gene TRBV6-2 or TRBV6-3 combines with J gene TRBJ1-5; tentative D call: TRBD1 (5 bases). Per germline, CDR1 MNHEY and CDR2 SVGEGT. The V and J ends lost 0 bases and 2 bases respectively, with 17 bases between them. This CDR3 spans 18 amino acids. DNA for the CDR3: TGTGCCAGCAGTTACTCGGTTCCCAGGGTAAGAGGCAATCAGCCCCAGCATTTT. Translation: CASSYSVPRVRGNQPQHF.

J is TRBJ1-1 and V is TRBV28, with D unresolved. Germline V gene sequence: CDR1 MDHEN, CDR2 SYDVKM. The V end lost 6 bases, the J end lost 6 bases, and 17 bases lay between the germline ends. The length of the CDR3 is 14 residues. Written as DNA, the CDR3 is TGTGCCAGCAGCTGGTTTGTGGGCTCTGCTGAAGCTTTCTTT. Its protein product is CASSWFVGSAEAFF.

The chain joins TRBV7-6 to TRBJ1-1, with 8 bases aligning to TRBD1. Germline V gene data show CDR1 as SGHVS and CDR2 as FNYEAQ. The CDR3 runs to 13 residues. Trimming took 5 bases from V and 11 from J; bases not matched to a gene: 10. The CDR3 is CASSPKDRVGAFF. The CDR3, as DNA: TGTGCCAGCAGCCCCAAGGACAGGGTAGGGGCTTTCTTT.

The chain uses TRBV28 and TRBJ1-5; possibly TRBD1 for D (6 bases). V gave up 6 bases and J gave up 1 base, with 10 bases separating them. Germline loops: CDR1 MDHEN, CDR2 SYDVKM. The CDR3 consists of 14 residues. This CDR3 reads CASSTGFSNQPQHF. In nucleotides, the CDR3 is TGTGCCAGCAGCACAGGGTTCAGCAATCAGCCCCAGCATTTT.

The chain is built from TRBV2 and TRBJ2-1; 10 bases match TRBD2. Germline V gene sequence: CDR1 SNHLY, CDR2 FYNNEI. There are 16 residues in the CDR3. J was trimmed by 4 bases and V by 6 bases; bases with no gene match: 9. The CDR3 DNA reads as TGTGCCAGCAGAAAGAGAACTAGCGGGGATTACAATGAGCAGTTCTTC. This encodes CASRKRTSGDYNEQFF.

V is TRBV30 and J is TRBJ2-5; TRBD2 agrees at 8 bases. Looked up from germline, CDR1 is GTSNPN and CDR2 is SVGIG (reference sequence). CDR3 size: 14 residues. Germline trimming cut 4 bases from V and 5 bases from J; bases unmatched to any gene: 9. CDR3 protein: CAWKKGLATETQYF. CDR3 coding DNA: TGTGCCTGGAAAAAAGGACTAGCTACGGAGACCCAGTACTTC.

The V and J genes are TRBV30 and TRBJ1-1; the D gene is possibly TRBD1 (5 bases). The CDR3 is 14 residues long. Germline CDR1 reads GTSNPN; CDR2 reads SVGIG (reference sequence). Trimming removed 0 bases from V and 4 bases from J, with 12 bases in between. The CDR3 spells CAWSVVGRGTEAFF. As DNA, the CDR3 is TGTGCCTGGAGTGTGGTGGGGCGGGGCACTGAAGCTTTCTTT.

The rearrangement uses TRBV12-3 or TRBV12-4 and TRBJ1-5, with D uncertain. V was shortened by 0 bases and J by 4 bases, with 4 bases between the two germline ends. The CDR3 is made up of 13 amino acids. The CDR3 loop reads CASSLAQNQPQHF. The CDR3 nucleotides are TGTGCCAGCAGTTTAGCACAGAATCAGCCCCAGCATTTT.

This clone was seen once. V usage is TRBV5-1 and J usage is TRBJ1-1; D might be TRBD1 (5 bases). Germline V CDR1 and CDR2: SGHRS, YFSETQ. The ends were cut back, 4 bases at V and 2 bases at J, with 6 bases in the middle. The CDR3 is made up of 12 amino acids. CDR3 coding DNA: TGCGCCAGCAGCCAGGGTAACACTGAAGCTTTCTTT. Translating it yields CASSQGNTEAFF.

This chain links TRBV5-4 with TRBJ1-2; unclear D gene. Germline V gives CDR1 SGHNT, CDR2 YYREEE (reference sequence). Trimming removed 5 bases at V and 4 bases at J, with 15 bases between. The CDR3 has 14 amino acids. The CDR3 loop reads CASRSTGTGYGYTF. The CDR3 DNA is TGTGCCAGCAGGTCGACGGGAACGGGCTATGGCTACACCTTC.

This chain links TRBV3-1 (or the pseudogene TRBV3-2) with TRBJ1-2; D ambiguous. Germline CDR1 LGHDT, CDR2 YNNKEL (reference sequence). CDR3 length: 14 residues. The V end was cut by 1 base, the J end by 3 bases, with 9 bases between. The CDR3 nucleotides are TGTGCCAGCAGCCAAGGAGGGCTCTACTATGGCTACACCTTC. It specifies CASSQGGLYYGYTF.